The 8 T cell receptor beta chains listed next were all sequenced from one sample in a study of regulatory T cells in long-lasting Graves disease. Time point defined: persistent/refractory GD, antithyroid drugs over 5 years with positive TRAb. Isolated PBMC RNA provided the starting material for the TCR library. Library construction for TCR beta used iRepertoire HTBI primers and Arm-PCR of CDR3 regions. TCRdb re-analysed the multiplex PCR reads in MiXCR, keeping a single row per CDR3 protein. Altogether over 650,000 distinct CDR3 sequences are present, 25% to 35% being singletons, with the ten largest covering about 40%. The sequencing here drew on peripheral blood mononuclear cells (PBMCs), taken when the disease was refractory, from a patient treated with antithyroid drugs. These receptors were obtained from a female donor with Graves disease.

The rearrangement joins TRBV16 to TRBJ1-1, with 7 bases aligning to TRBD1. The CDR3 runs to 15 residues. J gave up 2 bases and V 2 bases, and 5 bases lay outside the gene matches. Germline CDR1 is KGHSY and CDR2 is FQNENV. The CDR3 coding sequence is TGTGCCAGCAGCCAAAACAGGGGCATAAACACTGAAGCTTTCTTT. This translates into CASSQNRGINTEAFF. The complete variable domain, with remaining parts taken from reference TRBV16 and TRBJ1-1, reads GEEVAQTPKHLVRGEGQKAKLYCAPIKGHSYVFWYQQVLKNEFKFLISFQNENVFDETGMPKERFSAKCLPNSPCSLEIQATKLEDSAVYFCASSQNRGINTEAFFGQGTRLTVV.

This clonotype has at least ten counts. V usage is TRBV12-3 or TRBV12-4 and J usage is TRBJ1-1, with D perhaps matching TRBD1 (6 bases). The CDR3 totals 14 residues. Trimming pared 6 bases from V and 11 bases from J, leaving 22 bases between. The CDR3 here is CASSPGTRTPGAFF. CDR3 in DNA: TGTGCCAGCAGCCCCGGGACACGGACCCCGGGGGCTTTCTTT.

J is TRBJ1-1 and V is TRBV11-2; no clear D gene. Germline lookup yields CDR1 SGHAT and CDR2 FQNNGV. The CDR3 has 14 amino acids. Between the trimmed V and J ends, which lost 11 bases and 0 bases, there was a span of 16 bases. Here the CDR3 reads CAWSVGPLNTEAFF. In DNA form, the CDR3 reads TGTGCCTGGAGTGTCGGTCCGCTGAACACTGAAGCTTTCTTT.

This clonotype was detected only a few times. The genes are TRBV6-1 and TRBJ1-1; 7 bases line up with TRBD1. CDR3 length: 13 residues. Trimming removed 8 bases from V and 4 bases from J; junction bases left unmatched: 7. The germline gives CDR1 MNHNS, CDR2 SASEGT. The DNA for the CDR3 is TGTGCCAGCGAAGGATACAGGGGCACTGAAGCTTTCTTT. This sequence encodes CASEGYRGTEAFF.

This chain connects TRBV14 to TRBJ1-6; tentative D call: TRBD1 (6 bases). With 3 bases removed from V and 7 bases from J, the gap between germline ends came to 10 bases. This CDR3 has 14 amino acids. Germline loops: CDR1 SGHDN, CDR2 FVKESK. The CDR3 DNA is TGTGCCAGCAGCCACCGGGGGGCCAATTCACCCCTCCACTTT. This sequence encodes CASSHRGANSPLHF.

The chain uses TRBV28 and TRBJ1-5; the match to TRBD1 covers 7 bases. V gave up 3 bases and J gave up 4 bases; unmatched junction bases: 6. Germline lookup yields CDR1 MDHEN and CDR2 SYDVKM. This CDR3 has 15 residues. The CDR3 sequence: CASSFEGGINQPQHF. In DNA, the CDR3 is TGTGCCAGCAGTTTCGAAGGGGGCATAAATCAGCCCCAGCATTTT.

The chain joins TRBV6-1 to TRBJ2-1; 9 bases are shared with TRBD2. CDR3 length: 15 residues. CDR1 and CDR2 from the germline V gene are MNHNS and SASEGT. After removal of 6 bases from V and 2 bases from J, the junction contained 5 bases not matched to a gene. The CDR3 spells CASSLSGRTYNEQFF. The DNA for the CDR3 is TGTGCCAGCAGCCTCAGCGGGAGGACCTACAATGAGCAGTTCTTC.

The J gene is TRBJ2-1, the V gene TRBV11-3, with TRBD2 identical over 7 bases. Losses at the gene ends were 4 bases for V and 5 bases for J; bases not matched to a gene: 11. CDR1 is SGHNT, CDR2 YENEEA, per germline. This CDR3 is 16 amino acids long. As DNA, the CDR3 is TGTGCCAGCAGCTACTCTCCGGGACTAACCGACAATGAGCAGTTCTTC. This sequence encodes CASSYSPGLTDNEQFF.